This T cell receptor beta chain was recovered during a study of Tregs in tolerant kidney transplant recipients (dated by TCRdb to the late 2010s). For the study in its entirety: The transplants used related donors along with nonmyeloablative bone marrow transplantation, and in the human trials mixed chimerism was transient. The study applied TCRbeta sequencing to find donor-specific regulatory T cells before combined kidney and bone marrow transplantation and then followed those same cells after transplant.

Results the study describes overall, beyond this receptor: The study was limited by small patient numbers, and the findings need validation in larger populations and under other immunosuppression protocols. Although technical replication error seemed to be minimal, the question of biological reproducibility was not addressed directly. Expanding Tregs with activated donor B cells appeared to identify the most biologically relevant and donor-specific TCRbeta repertoire. For some patients the PCR primers changed over time, which made it impossible to compare the samples from those patients at the nucleotide level. In tolerant patients, the expansion of donor-specific Tregs was greater than global Treg expansion, suggesting that the expansion was antigen-driven rather than nonspecific.

The time point label here, explained by the study, means: blood sample drawn before combined kidney and bone marrow transplant. Thawed PBMCs were FACS-sorted into unstimulated Tregs (CD4+CD25+CD127-), CD4+ non-Tregs (CD4+CD25-), CD4 cells and CD8 cells. The patients were a few recipients of combined kidney and bone marrow transplants from the ITN036ST trial, and samples were available only from these trial subjects. Healthy control blood was processed by Ficoll density gradient to PBMCs and cryopreserved; patient PBMCs were collected before and after transplant. Genomic DNA was extracted from sorted cells with the QIAGEN DNeasy Blood and Tissue Kit for TCRbeta CDR3 sequencing. Through immunoSEQ, high-throughput TCRbeta CDR3 sequencing was done commercially, including PCR amplification with internal controls and bias correction. In the source study's methods: Unique productive TCRbeta sequences were defined by CDR3 nucleotide sequence when primers matched and otherwise by CDR3 amino acid sequence together with Vbeta and Jbeta genes. To correct sorting error, sequences shared between sorted populations at a frequency ratio of 2:1 or less were removed; the rest were assigned to the higher population. A sequence counted as donor-reactive if, in CFSE-low cells, the sequence had a frequency of at least 0.01% and was expanded at least 5-fold compared with unstimulated cells. Repertoire divergence was quantified by Jensen-Shannon divergence calculated from the top 100 TCRbeta sequences ranked by frequency. When a sample had multiple sequencing runs, each run was corrected for sorting error separately and the runs were then pooled. TCRdb retrieved this table from immuneACCESS and kept in-frame rearrangements only. Not all clones are present; in checked studies, unresolved V genes account for under half, and no reason is known for the remainder. V and J calls and clone size are as listed in that table; D and trimming were resolved from the DNA. This sample holds approximately 93,000 clones; over 85% were observed only once. The ten largest clones take up 0.46% of the sample.

The germline V gene supplies CDR1 SGHTA and CDR2 FQGNSA. V and J are trimmed by 6 bases and 4 bases, and the gene matches miss 19 bases of the junction. From the cysteine through the phenylalanine, the CDR3 covers 18 amino acids. Solely the CDR3 DNA is kept, with 54 bases framed from the first base. Comment on this clone: It has no known antigen specificity. Within one base of it there is no much larger clone, and no base qualities were kept.

The chain was built from TRBV7-2 and TRBJ2-3; 7 nucleotides in the junction match TRBD2. The source was CD4+ T cells from blood, collected before the transplant. The source is a human donor who received a combined kidney and bone marrow transplant. This receptor carries the CDR3 CASRSPVWSSGGADTQYF. In nucleotides, the sequence is TGTGCCAGCAGATCCCCGGTTTGGTCTAGCGGCGGGGCAGATACGCAGTATTTT.